This entry describes one T cell receptor beta chain. This clone's antigen is unknown. Qualities for individual bases were not recorded, and no much larger clone is one base off. The record originates from a study of blood T cells in healthy people across ages (dated by TCRdb to 2014 to 2015). In terms of the full investigation: In model experiments, roughly one uniquely barcoded TCR beta cDNA molecule per two T cells was captured by template switching. Four age groups were formed from the donors: young (average 16 years), middle-aged (approximately 40), aged (approximately 60) and long-lived (roughly 81). To track age-related changes in TCR beta repertoire diversity, the study relied on deep sequencing normalized with unique cDNA molecular identifiers. The study analyzed two additional independent replicas of 1 million unique cDNA reads from the same blood draw for two donors, one aged 18 to 30 and one aged 80 or older.

Broader findings and caveats from the paper: Estimates of total diversity from one million sequenced T cells were regarded as lower bounds and underestimates. The percentage of naive T cells measured by flow cytometry correlated strongly with observed TCR beta diversity. Compared with the aged group, the long-lived group had more naive CD4+ T cells, fewer expanded clones and increased TCR diversity, a pattern suggesting age selection. Because donor CMV infection status was unknown, age-related changes in expanded clonotypes were potentially confounded. Observed TCR beta diversity per million T cells fell roughly linearly with age, and a significant reduction was already apparent by age about 38. Conclusive comparison of naive and antigen-experienced compartments was prevented by the profiling of bulk unsorted PBMCs.

Donors were 40 or so systemically healthy Caucasian individuals from Russia aged roughly 6 to 100 years. Each donor gave 8.5 to 10 milliliters of peripheral blood, collected into EDTA-treated Vacutainer tubes. Ficoll-Paque density-gradient centrifugation was used to isolate PBMCs, with at least 6.5 million per sample. Total RNA was extracted from PBMCs with Trizol reagent, with at least 5 micrograms obtained per sample. Naive CD45RAhigh/CD27high T cell percentages were measured by flow cytometry on a PBMC aliquot from every donor. The library was made by 5' RACE. TCRdb names Illumina HiSeq 2500 as the instrument used. A second PCR of roughly 7 to 11 cycles was performed with a sample-barcoded 5' primer and a J-beta primer mix. A unique molecular identifier was introduced onto each TCR beta cDNA molecule by a template-switch 5' adaptor carrying 12 random nucleotides. Each sample yielded at least 3 million CDR3-containing paired-end reads. First-strand cDNA synthesis was performed from all RNA using the Mint cDNA synthesis kit, with priming by a TRBC-specific oligonucleotide. All cDNA was treated with uracil-DNA glycosylase and then went through a first 18-cycle PCR with the universal primers M1SS and BC2_uni_R. In the original analysis: For normalization, 1 million high-quality reads, each with a distinct molecular identifier, were randomly selected from each sample. Reads with shared molecular identifiers were discarded instead of being binned into consensus sequences. MiTCR, set to a Q25 quality threshold and the strictest error-elimination algorithm, was used for CDR3 identification, clonotype clustering and error correction. Lower-bound total TCR beta diversity was estimated with a nonparametric unseen species model using Euler transformation. TCRdb passed the public sequencing reads through fastp at Q25 and MiXCR, retaining productive beta sequences. A single entry per CDR3 protein holds the most common genes and DNA from its merged rows. The V and J calls, along with clone size, are taken from TCRdb and not from the paper's own processing. Across this sample there are 700,000 to 900,000 distinct CDR3 sequences, with around a quarter seen only once. The ten largest clones take up roughly 3.1% of the sample.

Inclusive of the bounding cysteine and phenylalanine, the CDR3 is 20 residues long. Here the CDR3 DNA is all that survives: 60 bases in frame from base 1. CDR1 is given as DFQATT and CDR2 as SNEGSKA, both from the germline V gene (reference sequence). Trimming takes 0 bases off V and 0 bases off J; junction bases not matched to a gene: 10. These records were also assigned to another study, of T cells of mothers and their children. The second paper states: Donors were nine systemically healthy Caucasian individuals: three mothers and their six children. cDNA synthesis used all of the extracted RNA, with 1.5 ug of RNA in each 15 ul reaction. In the second PCR, the M1S primer added sample barcodes and 2-4 random nucleotides. More than 9 million TCR beta CDR3 reads were obtained from each mother, and 2.5 million to 3 million reads were obtained from each child. Thymic selection shapes the output of TCR recombination in a similar way in related and unrelated pairs, and inherited differences have a minor effect. Normalized repertoire overlap in related mother-child pairs was always slightly higher than in unrelated mother-child pairs, but the difference was never significant. Persistent microchimeric T cell clones were not detected, at a sensitivity of roughly 100 clones per million clonotypes. Deep NGS was used in the study to compare the TCR beta repertoires of mothers and children and to look for features that separate related mother-child pairs from unrelated individuals. Mothers averaged about 37 +/- 4 years of age and children averaged roughly 10 +/- 4 years. After adapter ligation was performed with NEBNext reagents, the libraries were sequenced on an Illumina HiSeq 2000 with 100+100 nt paired-end reads. To prevent cross-contamination, the mother and child libraries were prepared a month apart and were sequenced in separate runs. For each donor, between roughly 450,000 and 2,200,000 distinct TCR beta clonotypes were identified. Naive TCR beta clonotypes were estimated from low-frequency clonotypes matched to each donor's FACS-determined naive share, without sorting.

The source material was blood. The sequence links TRBV20-1 to TRBJ2-1; 14 central bases correspond to TRBD2. The sequence was collected from a boy between 10 and 17 years old in good health. The DNA reads as follows: TGCAGTGCTAGAGATCCCGGACTAGCGGGAGGACCGAGCTCCTACAATGAGCAGTTCTTC. It specifies CSARDPGLAGGPSSYNEQFF.